This is a list of T cell receptor beta chains from one sample in a study of cytomegalovirus exposure and HLA in healthy donors. Profiled with immunoSEQ multiplex PCR; TCRdb holds only in-frame clones, not every one. The sample shows 100,000 to 150,000 clones, roughly 82% of them seen only once. Sequencing used PBMCs. All receptors derive from a woman aged 40 to 50 in good health and CMV-seropositive. The CDR3 runs from the conserved cysteine through the conserved F or W. The D gene is left open where the match is weak. The size of a clone is reported for some rows only, either as once, few or many, or as a class for expanded clones.

cdr3_length	j_call	v_call	d_call	clone_size	cdr3_aa	cdr3_nt
14	TRBJ1-1	TRBV30	TRBD1	NA	CAWIHRGWRTEAFF	TGTGCCTGGATCCACAGGGGGTGGAGAACTGAAGCTTTCTTT
13	TRBJ1-2	TRBV7-7	TRBD1	NA	CASSPDRGYGYTF	TGTGCCAGCAGCCCGGACAGGGGGTATGGCTACACCTTC
15	TRBJ1-6	TRBV27	TRBD1	NA	CASSRQGPGNSPLHF	TGTGCCAGCAGTAGACAGGGCCCGGGTAATTCACCCCTCCACTTT
15	TRBJ2-1	TRBV10-3	NA	NA	CAIRGPGVGTDEQFF	TGTGCCATCAGGGGGCCAGGGGTAGGGACGGATGAGCAGTTCTTC
14	TRBJ2-7	TRBV7-2	TRBD1	once	CASSYRTGLNEQYF	TGTGCCAGCAGCTACCGGACAGGGCTCAACGAGCAGTACTTC
13	TRBJ2-5	TRBV21-1	NA	NA	CASRQGAEETQYF	TGTGCCAGCAGACAGGGGGCGGAAGAGACCCAGTACTTC
15	TRBJ1-1	TRBV28	NA	NA	CASTWGGATNTEAFF	TGTGCCAGCACCTGGGGTGGGGCGACGAACACTGAAGCTTTCTTT
15	TRBJ2-7	TRBV6-1	NA	NA	CASNPRGGVSYEQYF	TGTGCCAGCAATCCGAGGGGGGGGGTTTCCTACGAGCAGTACTTC
18	TRBJ2-1	TRBV19	TRBD1	NA	CASSIGDRDVLQDNEQFF	TGTGCCAGTAGTATAGGGGACAGGGATGTCCTTCAGGACAATGAGCAGTTCTTC
18	TRBJ2-6	TRBV5-6	NA	few	CASSLIRGKPSGANVLTF	TGTGCCAGCAGCTTGATAAGGGGGAAACCCTCTGGGGCCAACGTCCTGACTTTC
16	TRBJ1-4	TRBV18	NA	NA	CASSLAGVATNEKLFF	TGTGCCAGCTCCCTCGCGGGCGTCGCAACTAATGAAAAACTGTTTTTT
16	TRBJ2-3	TRBV7-3	TRBD2	NA	CASSLNASGHPDTQYF	TGTGCCAGCAGCTTAAATGCTAGCGGGCACCCAGATACGCAGTATTTT
15	TRBJ1-5	TRBV6-5	TRBD1	NA	CASTPRDRSNQPQHF	TGTGCCAGCACCCCCCGGGACAGGAGCAATCAGCCCCAGCATTTT
15	TRBJ2-1	TRBV4-1	TRBD2	once	CASSHDSGSRDEQFF	TGCGCCAGCAGCCATGATAGCGGGAGTCGGGATGAGCAGTTCTTC
14	TRBJ2-1	TRBV2	TRBD1	NA	CASKETGGYNEQFF	TGTGCCAGCAAAGAGACAGGGGGATACAATGAGCAGTTCTTC
15	TRBJ1-6	TRBV4-1	NA	NA	CASSQEIVSNSPLHF	TGCGCCAGCAGCCAAGAGATCGTCAGTAATTCACCCCTCCACTTT
12	TRBJ2-1	TRBV7-3	NA	NA	CASSLSAGEQFF	TGTGCCAGCAGTTTAAGCGCGGGTGAGCAGTTCTTC
15	TRBJ2-5	TRBV7-6	TRBD2	NA	CASSLDSGGQETQYF	TGTGCCAGCAGCTTAGACTCGGGGGGCCAAGAGACCCAGTACTTC
15	TRBJ2-7	TRBV4-1	TRBD1	NA	CASSRGGTGEYEQYF	TGCGCCAGCAGCCGAGGCGGGACAGGGGAATACGAGCAGTACTTC
10	TRBJ2-5	TRBV29-1	NA	once	CSVGGGEQYF	TGCAGCGTTGGAGGCGGGGAGCAGTACTTC
12	TRBJ1-1	TRBV29-1	NA	NA	CSVEGGPAEAFF	TGCAGCGTTGAAGGAGGGCCCGCTGAAGCTTTCTTT
15	TRBJ2-1	TRBV2	TRBD2	NA	CASDLAGSSYNEQFF	TGTGCCAGCGACCTAGCGGGGAGCTCCTACAATGAGCAGTTCTTC
17	TRBJ2-3	TRBV5-1	NA	NA	CASSSHAIGGSTDTQYF	TGCGCCAGCAGCTCCCACGCTATCGGGGGAAGCACAGATACGCAGTATTTT